The clone carrying this T cell receptor beta chain was observed a single time. V gave up 0 bases and J gave up 10 bases, with 24 bases separating them. The CDR3 sequence is 17 residues long. In germline, CDR1 is LNHNV, CDR2 YYDKDF (reference sequence). This table comes from immunoSEQ multiplex PCR, and its TCRdb copy is limited to in-frame clones, with some not included. The sample yields around 75,000 clones, 88% seen once. This entry is derived from a study of OX40 agonist ivuxolimab in advanced cancers. Autoimmune disease history or systemic immunosuppression meant exclusion. This sequence joins TRBV15 and TRBJ1-1, with D maybe TRBD1 (5 bases). The sequence was collected from an adult with an advanced solid tumor such as melanoma, head and neck, liver or kidney cancer. This material consisted of CD4+ or CD8+ T cells sorted from blood, taken in a trial of the OX40 agonist ivuxolimab. CDR3 sequence: CATSRDHQGVTRGGAFF. CDR3 DNA: TGTGCCACCAGCAGAGACCACCAAGGGGTCACGCGGGGGGGAGCTTTCTTT. Looking up the rest from reference TRBV15 and TRBJ1-1 gives the full variable domain: DAMVIQNPRYQVTQFGKPVTLSCSQTLNHNVMYWYQQKSSQAPKLLFHYYDKDFNNEADTPDNFQSRRPNTSFCFLDIRSPGLGDTAMYLCATSRDHQGVTRGGAFFGQGTRLTVV.